Below are 27 T cell receptor beta chains sequenced from a single sample in a study of T cell responses to AZD1222 COVID-19 vaccine. Only in-frame clones appear in the TCRdb table, and some are missing; sequencing was by immunoSEQ multiplex PCR. The table includes roughly 150,000 clones, roughly 89% detected once. Here the sequenced sample was peripheral blood, taken on day 0 of AZD1222 vaccination. The receptors were gathered from an adult in good health.

Turning to this clone: This specimen includes other DNA sequences encoding the same CDR3. The chain carries TRBV7-2 and TRBJ2-5; D remains ambiguous. The CDR3 length is 13 residues. The germline V gene encodes CDR1 SGHTA and CDR2 FQGNSA. V lost 3 bases and J lost 0, with 5 bases in between. In DNA form, the CDR3 reads TGTGCCAGCAGCTTGGGCTACCAAGAGACCCAGTACTTC. Its translation: CASSLGYQETQYF.

This clone showed up just a few times. The chain links TRBV30 to TRBJ2-3, with 9 bases identical to TRBD2. The CDR3 has 15 residues. CDR1 and CDR2 from the germline V gene are GTSNPN and SVGIG (reference sequence). The junction had 5 bases not matched to a gene; V was cut back by 1 base and J by 3 bases. CDR3 residues: CAWSGAGGPTDTQYF. The CDR3 coding sequence is TGTGCCTGGAGTGGGGCGGGAGGGCCGACAGATACGCAGTATTTT.

This clone was seen only once. The J gene is TRBJ1-1, the V gene TRBV7-2; TRBD1 might be the D (5 bases). V was trimmed by 6 bases and J by 1 base, leaving 15 bases between them. The CDR3 has 15 residues. From germline, CDR1 is SGHTA and CDR2 FQGNSA. CDR3 loop: CASSQNDRRNTEAFF. CDR3 bases: TGTGCCAGCAGTCAGAATGACAGACGGAACACTGAAGCTTTCTTT.

The chain recombines TRBV5-6 with TRBJ1-3; D call uncertain. The V and J ends lost 0 bases and 4 bases respectively, with 11 bases between them. The CDR3 runs 15 residues. Germline-derived CDR1 and CDR2 are SGHDT and YYEEEE. The CDR3 is CASSLEAAQGNTIYF. CDR3 nucleotides: TGTGCCAGCAGCTTGGAGGCAGCCCAGGGAAACACCATATATTTT.

This sequence joins TRBV7-9 and TRBJ1-2, with D unclear. In germline, CDR1 is SEHNR, CDR2 FQNEAQ (reference sequence). The CDR3 runs 15 residues. Trimming took 1 base from V and 7 from J, leaving 16 bases between them. The CDR3 is CASSLVGTRVFGYTF. CDR3 nucleotide sequence: TGTGCCAGCAGCTTAGTGGGCACTAGGGTATTTGGCTACACCTTC.

The gene calls are TRBV2 and TRBJ2-7; maybe TRBD2 (5 bases). CDR3 length equals 13 residues. The V end lost 8 bases, the J end lost 0 bases, and 11 bases lay between the germline ends. CDR1 and CDR2 from the germline V gene are SNHLY and FYNNEI. As DNA, the CDR3 is TGTGCCAGCCTGGACGGGAACTCCTACGAGCAGTACTTC. Amino acids: CASLDGNSYEQYF.

This clone was seen many times. The chain couples TRBV2 to TRBJ1-2, with a tentative D call TRBD1 (5 bases). Germline V gene sequence: CDR1 SNHLY, CDR2 FYNNEI. CDR3 size: 15 residues. Trimming cost V 1 base and J 4 bases, with 13 bases left between them. The CDR3 here is CASSEGWGVGYGYTF. The DNA of the CDR3 is TGTGCCAGCAGTGAAGGGTGGGGGGTCGGCTATGGCTACACCTTC.

V usage is TRBV23-1 and J usage is TRBJ1-6, with a possible D match to TRBD1 (5 bases). TRBV23-1 is reported as an ORF; its role is uncertain. CDR3 length equals 15 residues. Trimming took 1 base from V and 10 from J, leaving 14 bases between them. The DNA of the CDR3 is TGCGCCAGCAGTCAATTGGGGGTCACGGACTCACCCCTCCACTTT. Its translation: CASSQLGVTDSPLHF.

The chain joins TRBV2 to TRBJ1-1; D remains unclear. The CDR3 is 15 residues long. Deletions cut 0 bases from V and 1 base from J, with 9 bases between. The germline gives CDR1 SNHLY, CDR2 FYNNEI. The CDR3 region has the DNA TGTGCCAGCAGTGAAGCGAGGGTTCGGAACACTGAAGCTTTCTTT. Encoded protein: CASSEARVRNTEAFF.

The chain joins TRBV11-2 to TRBJ1-6; a possible D gene is TRBD1 (6 bases). V lost 1 base and J lost 3, with 13 bases in between. This CDR3 has 17 amino acids. Germline CDR1 is SGHAT and CDR2 is FQNNGV. In nucleotides, the CDR3 is TGTGCCAGCAGCTTAGGGCGCAGGGGACACTATAATTCACCCCTCCACTTT. It encodes CASSLGRRGHYNSPLHF. Full variable domain (remainder filled in from reference TRBV11-2 and TRBJ1-6): EAGVAQSPRYKIIEKRQSVAFWCNPISGHATLYWYQQILGQGPKLLIQFQNNGVVDDSQLPKDRFSAERLKGVDSTLKIQPAKLEDSAVYLCASSLGRRGHYNSPLHFGNGTRLTVT.

The rearrangement joins TRBV6-5 to TRBJ2-2; tentatively, D is TRBD1 (6 bases). The length of the CDR3 is 15 residues. V lost 6 bases, J lost 0 bases, and 11 bases lay in between. In germline, CDR1 is MNHEY, CDR2 SVGAGI. The CDR3 coding sequence is TGTGCCAGCAGCTTTGACAGGTCGAACACCGGGGAGCTGTTTTTT. This sequence encodes CASSFDRSNTGELFF.

V is TRBV29-1 and J is TRBJ1-2; perhaps TRBD1 as D (6 bases). The V end was cut by 6 bases, the J end by 0 bases, with 17 bases between. CDR1 and CDR2 (germline): SQVTM, ANQGSEA. The CDR3 runs 15 residues. The CDR3 sequence: CSVPDSLLSNYGYTF. CDR3 sequence (DNA): TGCAGCGTACCGGACAGCCTTCTCTCTAACTATGGCTACACCTTC.

This clone was detected only once. This rearrangement joins TRBV27 to TRBJ2-5, with D tentatively TRBD1 or TRBD2 (5 bases each). Trimming left V 5 bases short and J 2 bases short, with 9 bases between. Germline values: CDR1 MNHEY, CDR2 SMNVEV (reference sequence). The CDR3 extends over 13 amino acids. Here the CDR3 reads CASSEGPQETQYF. DNA for the CDR3: TGTGCCAGCAGTGAGGGGCCTCAAGAGACCCAGTACTTC.

This clone was seen just once. The gene calls are TRBV6-6 and TRBJ1-2; D gene unclear. The V and J ends lost 5 bases and 3 bases respectively, with 10 bases between them. Germline V CDR1 and CDR2: MNHNY, SVGAGI (reference sequence). The CDR3 covers 13 residues. The CDR3 sequence: CASSLTAYYGYTF. The CDR3 nucleotides are TGTGCCAGCAGTCTAACAGCTTACTATGGCTACACCTTC.

V usage is TRBV15 and J usage is TRBJ1-1; 9 nucleotides align to TRBD1. Germline CDR1 LNHNV, CDR2 YYDKDF (reference sequence). CDR3 length: 18 residues. The trim removed 5 bases at V and 3 bases at J, leaving 16 bases unmatched. The CDR3 sequence: CATSAPIKTGGWDTEAFF. The CDR3 DNA follows: TGTGCCACCAGCGCTCCTATCAAAACAGGGGGCTGGGACACTGAAGCTTTCTTT.

This chain links TRBV2 with TRBJ1-1; 7 nucleotides agree with TRBD1. Germline V lookup: CDR1 SNHLY, CDR2 FYNNEI. The CDR3 runs 14 residues. V was clipped by 2 bases and J by 5 bases; unmatched bases: 5. The CDR3 region has the DNA TGTGCCAGCAGTGAATTACAGGGGTGGACTGAAGCTTTCTTT. It translates to CASSELQGWTEAFF.

V and J are TRBV30 and TRBJ1-3; maybe TRBD1 (6 bases). Trimming removed 1 base at V and 9 bases at J, with 13 bases between. The V gene's germline CDR1 is GTSNPN and CDR2 SVGIG (reference sequence). The CDR3 runs to 13 residues. CDR3 in DNA: TGTGCCTGGAGTGCGGACAGTTATAGCACCATATATTTT. Translated, it gives CAWSADSYSTIYF.

Only a few counts were recorded for this clone. V is TRBV5-1 and J is TRBJ1-2, with no clear D. The CDR3 is 14 residues long. Trimming pared 4 bases from V and 2 bases from J, leaving 12 bases between. Per germline, CDR1 SGHRS and CDR2 YFSETQ. This chain's CDR3 is CASSPGGLNYGYTF. The CDR3 region has the DNA TGCGCCAGCAGCCCTGGCGGCCTCAACTATGGCTACACCTTC.

In DNA, the CDR3 is TGTGCCAGCAGCTTTCGGGAGTCCTACGAGCAGTACTTC. This gives the protein CASSFRESYEQYF. This sequence joins TRBV5-4 and TRBJ2-7, with D maybe TRBD2 (6 bases). V was shortened by 2 bases and J by 1 base, with 7 bases between the two germline ends. CDR1 is SGHNT, CDR2 YYREEE, per germline (reference sequence). This CDR3 spans 13 amino acids. The full variable domain, completed using reference TRBV5-4 and TRBJ2-7, is ETGVTQSPTHLIKTRGQQVTLRCSSQSGHNTVSWYQQALGQGPQFIFQYYREEENGRGNFPPRFSGLQFPNYSSELNVNALELDDSALYLCASSFRESYEQYFGPGTRLTVT.

This clone was seen only a few times. The chain couples TRBV2 to TRBJ1-2; D is possibly TRBD1 (5 bases). There are 15 residues in the CDR3. The germline gives CDR1 SNHLY, CDR2 FYNNEI. V was shortened by 6 bases and J by 8 bases, with 22 bases between the two germline ends. The CDR3 sequence is CASRGREGDTLGYTF. The CDR3 DNA is TGTGCCAGCAGGGGCCGTGAAGGGGATACCCTAGGCTACACCTTC.

The chain recombines TRBV11-3 with TRBJ2-2; D is possibly TRBD2 (6 bases). The CDR3 extends over 17 amino acids. Germline V lookup: CDR1 SGHNT, CDR2 YENEEA. V gave up 1 base and J gave up 3 bases, with 15 bases separating them. CDR3 nucleotides: TGTGCCAGCAGCTTAGGTTCTGCCAGCGGGTACACCGGGGAGCTGTTTTTT. It specifies CASSLGSASGYTGELFF. Full variable domain (missing parts from reference TRBV11-3 and TRBJ2-2): EAGVVQSPRYKIIEKKQPVAFWCNPISGHNTLYWYLQNLGQGPELLIRYENEEAVDDSQLPKDRFSAERLKGVDSTLKIQPAELGDSAVYLCASSLGSASGYTGELFFGEGSRLTVL.

This clone was detected once. This chain joins TRBV18 and TRBJ2-6; 8 nucleotides align to TRBD1. The CDR3 is 18 amino acids. Germline lookup yields CDR1 KGHSH and CDR2 LQKENI. Germline trimming cut 4 bases from V and 5 bases from J; bases unmatched to any gene: 13. CDR3 residues: CASSHAGTGSTWANVLTF. For the CDR3, the DNA is TGTGCCAGCTCACATGCCGGGACAGGCTCTACCTGGGCCAACGTCCTGACTTTC. Based on the CDR3 plus reference TRBV18 and TRBJ2-6, the full variable domain is NAGVMQNPRHLVRRRGQEARLRCSPMKGHSHVYWYRQLPEEGLKFMVYLQKENIIDESGMPKERFSAEFPKEGPSILRIQQVVRGDSAAYFCASSHAGTGSTWANVLTFGAGSRLTVL.

V gene TRBV18 combines with J gene TRBJ2-5; TRBD1 is a possible D gene (6 bases). Germline loops: CDR1 KGHSH, CDR2 LQKENI. The CDR3 is made up of 15 amino acids. V lost 3 bases to trimming and J lost 5 bases, with 16 bases between them. The CDR3 here is CASSPEQGSLETQYF. In DNA, the CDR3 is TGTGCCAGCTCACCTGAACAGGGTAGTTTGGAGACCCAGTACTTC.

The chain joins TRBV18 to TRBJ2-1; D uncertain. Germline assignment: CDR1 KGHSH and CDR2 LQKENI. Trimming shortened V by 2 bases and J by 6 bases, and 14 bases separated the two germline ends. The CDR3 is 15 amino acids. The CDR3 loop is CASSPSSGIRNEQFF. CDR3 coding DNA: TGTGCCAGCTCACCATCGTCAGGAATCCGCAATGAGCAGTTCTTC.

CDR3 bases: TGTGCCAGCAGGTCTTCCGGGACTAGCACAGATACGCAGTATTTT. It specifies CASRSSGTSTDTQYF. This chain connects TRBV6-6 to TRBJ2-3; TRBD2 might be the D (6 bases). Germline V gene sequence: CDR1 MNHNY, CDR2 SVGAGI (reference sequence). V lost 6 bases, J lost 0 bases, and 13 bases lay in between. CDR3 length: 15 residues.

The chain joins TRBV14 to TRBJ2-5, with D perhaps TRBD2 (6 bases). The V gene's germline CDR1 is SGHDN and CDR2 FVKESK. This CDR3 is 16 amino acids long. V gave up 6 bases and J gave up 4 bases, with 21 bases separating them. DNA of the CDR3: TGTGCCAGCAGTAGGGGCCGGGGAGGTGACGGAGAGACCCAGTACTTC. Translation: CASSRGRGGDGETQYF.

DNA for the CDR3: TGTGCCAGTAGTCCCAGGGACAGGCCACAAGAGACCCAGTACTTC. It specifies CASSPRDRPQETQYF. The chain couples TRBV19 to TRBJ2-5; 8 nucleotides align to TRBD1. The germline V gene encodes CDR1 LNHDA and CDR2 SQIVND (reference sequence). The CDR3 loop spans 15 amino acids. V gave up 5 bases and J gave up 2 bases; unmatched junction bases: 7.